These 7 T cell receptor beta chains share one sample of origin, sequenced in a study of patients and donors after allogeneic stem cell transplantation. TCRdb ran MiXCR on the RT-PCR reads and lists one entry per CDR3 protein. The sample contains 190,000 or so distinct CDR3 sequences, roughly 38% of which appear only once. The specimen sequenced was blood, either unsorted or a sorted T cell fraction (not recorded which). These receptors originate from a human donor who was either an allogeneic HSCT recipient or a stem cell or donor lymphocyte infusion donor (not recorded which). It is not recorded whose cells these are; they may come from a transplant donor.

The chain links TRBV5-1 to TRBJ2-7, with D unclear. From germline, CDR1 is SGHRS and CDR2 YFSETQ. The V end was cut by 0 bases, the J end by 0 bases, with 7 bases between. The CDR3 contains 14 residues. The CDR3: CASSLDVSSYEQYF. Here the CDR3 DNA reads TGCGCCAGCAGCTTGGACGTTAGCTCCTACGAGCAGTACTTC.

This rearrangement joins TRBV5-1 to TRBJ1-1; D unresolved. Germline values: CDR1 SGHRS, CDR2 YFSETQ. With 3 bases removed from V and 1 base from J, the gap between germline ends came to 7 bases. This CDR3 region has 13 residues. The CDR3 DNA reads TGCGCCAGCAGCTCGGACTGGAACACTGAAGCTTTCTTT. Its protein is CASSSDWNTEAFF.

The gene calls are TRBV20-1 and TRBJ1-5; 8 bases are shared with TRBD1. V lost 5 bases and J lost 7; bases outside the gene matches: 13. This CDR3 comprises 15 residues. Per the germline V gene, CDR1 is DFQATT and CDR2 is SNEGSKA (reference sequence). The CDR3 DNA sequence: TGCAGTGCTGAGGGCCCAACAGGGGGATACCAGCCCCAGCATTTT. Amino acids: CSAEGPTGGYQPQHF.

In this sample, this clonotype turned up a few times. The chain uses TRBV13 and TRBJ2-4; D is unclear. The V gene lost 0 bases and the J gene lost 11 bases, with 8 bases spanning the gap. The CDR3 runs to 12 residues. The germline CDR1 and CDR2 sequences are PRHDT and FYEKMQ (reference sequence). The CDR3 sequence is CASSLGARLQYF. The CDR3 DNA follows: TGTGCCAGCAGCTTAGGCGCGAGGCTTCAGTACTTC.

J is TRBJ1-1 and V is TRBV18; D is possibly TRBD1 (6 bases). Germline CDR1 and CDR2: KGHSH and LQKENI. Trimming stripped 5 bases from V and 5 bases from J, with 15 bases between. The CDR3 spans 14 residues. The CDR3 nucleotides are TGTGCCAGCTCAACACAGGGTCAGGGGACTGAAGCTTTCTTT. Residues: CASSTQGQGTEAFF.

V and J are TRBV27 and TRBJ1-3; no definite D call. V was cut by 6 bases and J by 5 bases, with 14 bases left in between. This CDR3 has 14 residues. Germline V gene data show CDR1 as MNHEY and CDR2 as SMNVEV (reference sequence). CDR3 sequence: CASSPLPVRNTIYF. The CDR3 DNA reads TGTGCCAGCAGCCCGCTGCCAGTGAGAAACACCATATATTTT.

A remark on this clonotype: A much larger clonotype is one base distant, so this may be a read error. No conserved phenylalanine or tryptophan ends this CDR3, so it is likely a read error. The DNA of the CDR3 is TGTGCCAGCAGCTACAGGGCGGGGAACACTGAAGCTTTCTTA. As protein: CASSYRAGNTEAFL. The V gene is TRBV5-4, the J gene TRBJ1-1; possibly TRBD1 for D (6 bases). V shed 3 bases and J shed 1 base, with 10 bases lying between them. Germline CDR1 is SGHNT and CDR2 is YYREEE (reference sequence). This CDR3 has 14 residues.